This TCR beta chain was recorded in a study of CD8+ T cells in alopecia areata. Comment on this clone: Its cognate antigen is unknown.

cDNA reverse transcribed from extracted RNA served as the sequencing template. Some clones are missing from TCRdb's copy, which holds only in-frame ones; the method was immunoSEQ multiplex PCR. This table holds 180,000 or so clones, roughly 46% found once. The treatment here: oral pan-JAK inhibitor, 5-10 mg twice daily. This CDR3 comprises 15 residues. V was cut by 5 bases and J by 0 bases, with 9 bases left in between. Looked up from germline, CDR1 is SGHDT and CDR2 is YYEEEE. Whole-study findings and limits: Higher clonality and more expanded CD8+ clones appeared in lesional than normal scalp.

J is TRBJ2-6 and V is TRBV5-6, with no clear D. Sample: CD8+ T cells sorted from blood, taken at approximately week 52, from a patient treated with tofacitinib. This TCR was sampled from a human donor with alopecia areata. DNA for the CDR3: TGTGCCAGCAGTTATTGGTTCTCTGGGGCCAACGTCCTGACTTTC. Amino acid sequence: CASSYWFSGANVLTF. Supplemented by reference TRBV5-6 and TRBJ2-6, the full variable domain reads DAGVTQSPTHLIKTRGQQVTLRCSPKSGHDTVSWYQQALGQGPQFIFQYYEEEERQRGNFPDRFSGHQFPNYSSELNVNALLLGDSALYLCASSYWFSGANVLTFGAGSRLTVL.